Given below is one T cell receptor (beta chain) in context. These data originate in a study of cytomegalovirus exposure and HLA in healthy donors. PCR was performed using 60 Vbeta and 13 Jbeta primers. Repertoires were generated with immunoSEQ multiplex PCR, while TCRdb's copy carries only in-frame clones and drops some. The sample gives some 150,000 clones, 9.7% of which show up once; less than 2% is in the top ten. Germline V CDR1 and CDR2: SNHLY, FYNNEI. This CDR3 comprises 14 residues. V lost 4 bases and J lost 0, with 10 bases in between. This TCR was recovered from a man aged 45-65 years in good health and CMV-seronegative. The chain couples TRBV2 to TRBJ2-7; a weak D match, TRBD2 (6 bases). The sample comprised PBMCs. The CDR3 bases are TGTGCCAGCAGTGCTAGGCGGGACTCCTACGAGCAGTACTTC. This sequence encodes CASSARRDSYEQYF.